A selection of T cell receptor beta chains follows, all from one sample in a study of blood T cell repertoires in COVID-19. Measured with immunoSEQ multiplex PCR; TCRdb has only the in-frame clones, and not every one. The sample has around 400,000 clones, about 88% seen once. The sequencing sample was made of PBMCs or T cells enriched from blood (not recorded which). Receptors originate from a woman aged 18-29 years who had been exposed to COVID-19. The CDR3 runs from the conserved cysteine through the conserved F or W. D genes are given only for firm matches. Clone size appears in some rows only: once, few, many, or a class for an expanded clone.

TRBJ1-5	-	-	TRBV19	CASSYNRDGNQPQHF	TGTGCCAGTAGTTATAACAGGGATGGCAATCAGCCCCAGCATTTT
TRBJ2-2	-	few	TRBV4-2	CASSQEGAGASNTGELFF	TGTGCCAGCAGCCAAGAGGGGGCAGGGGCCTCGAACACCGGGGAGCTGTTTTTT
TRBJ2-4	TRBD1	-	TRBV18	CASSPPRQGLDIQYF	TGTGCCAGCTCACCACCCCGACAGGGGTTGGACATTCAGTACTTC
TRBJ2-5	TRBD2	-	TRBV2	CASSEAFSAGGTQYF	TGTGCCAGCAGTGAAGCCTTCTCGGCGGGGGGGACCCAGTACTTC
TRBJ1-2	TRBD1	-	TRBV6-5	CASIPTGTYGYTF	TGTGCCAGCATTCCGACAGGGACCTATGGCTACACCTTC
TRBJ1-2	-	-	TRBV2	CASSGRRQDYGYTF	TGTGCCAGCAGTGGGCGCCGACAAGACTATGGCTACACCTTC
TRBJ2-7	TRBD2	-	TRBV5-6	CASSSGLARYEQYF	TGTGCCAGCAGCAGCGGACTAGCGCGTTACGAGCAGTACTTC
TRBJ1-2	TRBD1	-	TRBV28	CASSLSDRGEYGYTF	TGTGCCAGCAGTTTATCGGACAGGGGCGAATATGGCTACACCTTC
TRBJ1-1	-	few	TRBV25-1	CASSGWRQENTEAFF	TGTGCCAGCAGTGGTTGGAGACAGGAGAACACTGAAGCTTTCTTT
TRBJ2-7	-	-	TRBV6-5	CATKTVTYEQYF	TGTGCCACCAAGACAGTAACCTACGAGCAGTACTTC
TRBJ2-2	-	-	TRBV27	CASSPPGGMNTGELFF	TGTGCCAGCAGTCCCCCCGGAGGGATGAACACCGGGGAGCTGTTTTTT
TRBJ1-5	TRBD1	-	TRBV7-2	CASSGQGGQPQHF	TGTGCCAGCAGTGGACAGGGCGGTCAGCCCCAGCATTTT
TRBJ1-5	TRBD1	-	TRBV28	CASSWGDSSNQPQHF	TGTGCCAGCAGTTGGGGGGACAGTAGCAATCAGCCCCAGCATTTT
TRBJ2-5	TRBD2	-	TRBV4-2	CASSQGLAGGPGETQYF	TGTGCCAGCAGCCAAGGACTAGCGGGGGGGCCAGGAGAGACCCAGTACTTC
TRBJ2-5	TRBD1	many	TRBV24-1	CATTQGAWETQYF	TGTGCCACTACCCAGGGGGCCTGGGAGACCCAGTACTTC
TRBJ2-7	-	-	TRBV6-5	CASSYRRPPAGEQYF	TGTGCCAGCAGTTACCGGCGGCCCCCCGCCGGCGAGCAGTACTTC
TRBJ1-5	-	once	TRBV2	CASTSGSYSNQPQHF	TGTGCCAGCACCTCCGGTTCCTACAGCAATCAGCCCCAGCATTTT
TRBJ2-1	TRBD1	-	TRBV28	CASSSQGANNNEQFF	TGTGCCAGCAGTTCGCAGGGGGCAAACAACAATGAGCAGTTCTTC
TRBJ2-3	-	-	TRBV10-2	CASRRLESTDTQYF	TGCGCCAGCCGCCGACTGGAAAGCACAGATACGCAGTATTTT
TRBJ2-5	TRBD1	-	TRBV7-3	CASSLTSGGTGTQYF	TGTGCCAGCAGCTTAACGTCAGGCGGGACAGGGACCCAGTACTTC
TRBJ2-2	-	-	TRBV7-9	CASSSLASRTGRNTGELFF	TGTGCCAGCAGCTCACTTGCCTCTAGAACGGGGAGGAACACCGGGGAGCTGTTTTTT
TRBJ1-5	TRBD1	-	TRBV2	CASSVDRVSNQPQHF	TGTGCCAGCAGTGTGGACAGGGTTAGCAATCAGCCCCAGCATTTT
TRBJ2-2	TRBD2	-	TRBV6-5	CASSYTGTRVTGELFF	TGTGCCAGCAGTTACACCGGGACTAGGGTCACCGGGGAGCTGTTTTTT
TRBJ2-3	-	-	TRBV27	CASSFGGNTQYF	TGTGCCAGCAGTTTCGGGGGTAATACGCAGTATTTT
TRBJ1-1	-	-	TRBV28	CASSPGIMNTEAFF	TGTGCCAGCAGTCCGGGGATCATGAACACTGAAGCTTTCTTT
TRBJ1-5	-	-	TRBV19	CASSISGYQPQHF	TGTGCCAGTAGTATATCGGGGTATCAGCCCCAGCATTTT
TRBJ2-5	-	-	TRBV11-3	CASSLDRVETQYF	TGTGCCAGCAGTCTCGACCGGGTGGAGACCCAGTACTTC
TRBJ2-3	-	-	TRBV6-8	CASSYSLALETDTQYF	TGTGCCAGCAGTTACTCTCTAGCGCTTGAGACAGATACGCAGTATTTT
TRBJ1-3	TRBD1	few	TRBV4-2	CASSQEQNRGVENTIYF	TGTGCCAGCAGCCAAGAACAAAACAGGGGAGTGGAAAACACCATATATTTT
TRBJ2-5	TRBD2	-	TRBV7-7	CASSLAGGRGETQYF	TGTGCTAGCAGCTTGGCGGGGGGGCGCGGAGAGACCCAGTACTTC
TRBJ1-6	TRBD1	few	TRBV6-5	CASGRDRVVSPLHF	TGTGCCAGCGGCCGGGACAGGGTAGTCTCACCCCTCCACTTT
TRBJ2-4	TRBD1	-	TRBV3-1/TRBV3-2	CASSRTGELNIQYF	TGTGCCAGCAGCCGGACAGGGGAGCTAAACATTCAGTACTTC
TRBJ2-3	-	-	TRBV24-1	CATSARGISTDTQYF	TGTGCCACCAGTGCAAGAGGAATAAGCACAGATACGCAGTATTTT
TRBJ2-1	TRBD2	-	TRBV7-6	CASSPGLAYNEQFF	TGTGCCAGCAGCCCCGGACTAGCCTACAATGAGCAGTTCTTC
TRBJ2-7	-	-	TRBV7-3	CASSFGQSSSYEQYF	TGTGCCAGCAGCTTTGGACAGTCAAGCTCCTACGAGCAGTACTTC
TRBJ2-3	-	-	TRBV11-2	CASSQRGTDTQYF	TGTGCCAGCAGCCAGCGGGGCACAGATACGCAGTATTTT
TRBJ2-1	TRBD2	-	TRBV6-2/TRBV6-3	CASSYFTPLAGVGGEQFF	TGTGCCAGCAGTTATTTCACTCCACTAGCGGGAGTTGGTGGTGAGCAGTTCTTC
TRBJ2-5	-	few	TRBV11-2	CASSWAFETQYF	TGTGCCAGCAGCTGGGCGTTCGAGACCCAGTACTTC
TRBJ1-6	-	-	TRBV9	CASSLGSGSYNSPLHF	TGTGCCAGCAGCTTAGGAAGCGGCTCCTATAATTCACCCCTCCACTTT
TRBJ1-3	-	-	TRBV16	CASSRTQQGAGNTIYF	TGTGCCAGCAGCCGAACCCAACAGGGCGCTGGAAACACCATATATTTT
TRBJ1-2	-	-	TRBV28	CASSLRRGVDGYTF	TGTGCCAGCAGTTTGAGGCGGGGAGTTGATGGCTACACCTTC
TRBJ1-1	TRBD1	once	TRBV7-8	CASSLGTGFYRDTEAFF	TGTGCCAGCAGCTTAGGGACAGGGTTTTATAGGGACACTGAAGCTTTCTTT
TRBJ1-6	-	-	TRBV30	CAWSVSRGNSPLHF	TGTGCCTGGAGTGTCTCACGGGGGAATTCACCCCTCCACTTT
TRBJ1-1	-	-	TRBV6-6	CASSYPGVVTEAFF	TGTGCCAGCAGTTATCCAGGGGTCGTCACTGAAGCTTTCTTT
TRBJ2-6	-	-	TRBV7-2	CASSSRQVEGANVLTF	TGTGCCAGCAGCTCAAGACAGGTCGAGGGGGCCAACGTCCTGACTTTC
TRBJ2-1	TRBD2	-	TRBV7-9	CASSKTSGRAEGFF	TGTGCCAGCAGTAAGACTAGCGGCCGAGCAGAGGGGTTCTTC